The clone carrying this TCR beta chain came up many times. As yet, its antigen is unknown. The data derive from a study of T cells after yellow fever vaccination. Regarding the study as a whole: Contaminating bulk clonotypes could be abundant in FACS-sorted repertoires. Clonotype sharing between CD4 and CD8 compartments was small. After the booster, approximately 96% of CD4 and 75% to 90% of CD8 primary-response clones were re-detected.

Germline values: CDR1 MNHEY, CDR2 SMNVEV (reference sequence). Trimming removed 2 bases from V and 6 bases from J, with 4 bases in between. The CDR3 totals 12 residues. TCRdb fed the 5' RACE reads into MiXCR, producing one record per CDR3 protein. Here the sample spans about 73,000 distinct CDR3 sequences, over 7.5% being singletons. The specimen was CD8+ T cells sorted from PBMCs, collected on the day of the yellow fever booster vaccination. The TCR comes from a man under 40 who received the YFV17D yellow fever vaccine. The chain links TRBV27 to TRBJ2-2; D is undetermined. The chain's CDR3 is CASSLRSGELFF. The CDR3 DNA is TGTGCCAGCAGTTTACGGTCCGGGGAGCTGTTTTTT.